This entry lists 14 T cell receptor beta chains sequenced from one sample in a study of cytomegalovirus exposure and HLA in healthy donors. The study ran its PCR with 60 Vbeta and 13 Jbeta primers. Libraries were prepared by immunoSEQ multiplex PCR; TCRdb keeps only in-frame clonotypes and omits some of them. Of more than 140,000 clones in the sample, more than 60% were seen once. The sequenced sample consisted of PBMCs. Every receptor here comes from a female donor in good health and CMV-seronegative.

The rearrangement uses TRBV5-1 and TRBJ2-2; D might be TRBD1 (5 bases). The ends were cut back, 0 bases at V and 0 bases at J, with 9 bases in the middle. This CDR3 is 16 amino acids long. The germline V gene has CDR1 SGHRS and CDR2 YFSETQ. The CDR3 nucleotides are TGCGCCAGCAGCTTGGAAGGGGTCGCGAACACCGGGGAGCTGTTTTTT. Its protein is CASSLEGVANTGELFF.

This clone has just one count. This rearrangement joins TRBV6-1 to TRBJ1-1; D possibly corresponds to TRBD1 (5 bases). V dropped 3 bases and J dropped 5 bases, with 10 bases sitting between them. In germline, CDR1 is MNHNS, CDR2 SASEGT. There are 13 residues in the CDR3. The chain's CDR3 is CASSDLGLTEAFF. The CDR3 DNA follows: TGTGCCAGCAGTGATCTGGGGCTGACTGAAGCTTTCTTT.

This clone was observed a few times. The CDR3 spells CASSAMTANEKLFF. The CDR3 bases are TGTGCCAGCAGTGCCATGACAGCTAATGAAAAACTGTTTTTT. The chain couples TRBV2 to TRBJ1-4; a possible D gene is TRBD1 (5 bases). The CDR3 contains 14 residues. Germline V lookup: CDR1 SNHLY, CDR2 FYNNEI. V lost 4 bases to trimming and J lost 3 bases, with 9 bases between them.

V usage is TRBV21-1 and J usage is TRBJ2-6; the table names TRBD2, a call not compared with the DNA. TRBV21-1 is a pseudogene segment. The CDR3 extends over 15 amino acids. The CDR3: CASTPPEIGANVLTF. CDR3 coding DNA: TGTGCCAGCACTCCTCCGGAGATTGGGGCCAACGTCCTGACTTTC.

The chain employs TRBV9 and TRBJ1-1; 7 bases map to TRBD1. Trimming took 0 bases from V and 0 from J; bases not matched to a gene: 5. The CDR3 extends over 16 amino acids. CDR1 SGDLS and CDR2 YYNGEE come from the germline V gene. This chain's CDR3 is CASSVDPGGVNTEAFF. The CDR3 region has the DNA TGTGCCAGCAGCGTAGATCCAGGGGGAGTGAACACTGAAGCTTTCTTT. Full variable domain (remainder filled in from reference TRBV9 and TRBJ1-1): DSGVTQTPKHLITATGQRVTLRCSPRSGDLSVYWYQQSLDQGLQFLIQYYNGEERAKGNILERFSAQQFPDLHSELNLSSLELGDSALYFCASSVDPGGVNTEAFFGQGTRLTVV.

CDR3 residues: CASSEVQGKVGSPLHF. In DNA form, the CDR3 reads TGTGCCAGCAGTGAAGTACAGGGAAAAGTCGGTTCACCCCTCCACTTT. V gene TRBV6-1 combines with J gene TRBJ1-6; TRBD1 might be the D (6 bases). Germline V CDR1 and CDR2: MNHNS, SASEGT. The CDR3 covers 16 residues. V was cut by 1 base and J by 9 bases, with 16 bases left in between.

This chain links TRBV10-1 with TRBJ2-1, with 9 nucleotides matching TRBD2. This CDR3 has 15 amino acids. Germline V gene lookup returns CDR1 WNHNN and CDR2 SYGVQD (reference sequence). V dropped 1 base and J dropped 6; count of bases not matched to a gene: 4. This CDR3 reads CASSELIAGVNEQFF. CDR3 sequence (DNA): TGCGCCAGCAGTGAGTTGATAGCGGGGGTCAATGAGCAGTTCTTC.

The sample holds one count of this clone. The genes are TRBV11-1 and TRBJ2-7; 7 bases are shared with TRBD2. Germline V gene data show CDR1 as SGHAT and CDR2 as FQDESV (reference sequence). The CDR3 contains 15 residues. Unmatched junction bases numbered 8, after V lost 4 bases and J lost 2 bases. The CDR3 here is CASSSLREHPYEQYF. DNA for the CDR3: TGTGCCAGCAGCTCCTTGCGGGAGCACCCCTACGAGCAGTACTTC. The variable domain in full, with the rest retrieved from reference TRBV11-1 and TRBJ2-7, is EAEVAQSPRYKITEKSQAVAFWCDPISGHATLYWYRQILGQGPELLVQFQDESVVDDSQLPKDRFSAERLKGVDSTLKIQPAELGDSAMYLCASSSLREHPYEQYFGPGTRLTVT.

This clone was observed a handful of times. The chain joins TRBV11-2 to TRBJ1-2, with D unclear. CDR3 length equals 15 residues. Germline assignment: CDR1 SGHAT and CDR2 FQNNGV. Between the trimmed V and J ends, which lost 4 bases and 1 base, there was a span of 13 bases. The CDR3 spells CASSWSTGINYGYTF. The CDR3 DNA reads TGTGCCAGCAGCTGGTCGACGGGGATTAACTATGGCTACACCTTC.

V and J are TRBV4-2 and TRBJ1-5; a possible D gene is TRBD1 (5 bases). CDR3 length: 15 residues. With 0 bases removed from V and 4 bases from J, the gap between germline ends came to 10 bases. Germline assignment: CDR1 LGHNA and CDR2 YNFKEQ. CDR3 protein: CASSQEPGDNQPQHF. The CDR3 DNA follows: TGTGCCAGCAGCCAAGAACCGGGGGATAATCAGCCCCAGCATTTT.

This chain joins TRBV7-9 and TRBJ2-7; the match to TRBD2 covers 10 bases. The CDR3 has 15 residues. In germline, CDR1 is SEHNR, CDR2 FQNEAQ (reference sequence). The junction had 7 bases not matched to a gene; V was cut back by 1 base and J by 7 bases. CDR3 nucleotides: TGTGCCAGCAGCTTAGTGGTAGCGGGAGGTCTGGAGCAGTACTTC. This translates into CASSLVVAGGLEQYF. The full variable domain, completed using reference TRBV7-9 and TRBJ2-7, is DTGVSQNPRHKITKRGQNVTFRCDPISEHNRLYWYRQTLGQGPEFLTYFQNEAQLEKSRLLSDRFSAERPKGSFSTLEIQRTEQGDSAMYLCASSLVVAGGLEQYFGPGTRLTVT.

V is TRBV6-6 and J is TRBJ1-2, with D possibly matching TRBD1 (6 bases). The CDR3 covers 15 residues. Germline-derived CDR1 and CDR2 are MNHNY and SVGAGI (reference sequence). V shed 6 bases and J shed 1 base, with 15 bases lying between them. The CDR3 sequence is CASSRQDGFNYGYTF. DNA of the CDR3: TGTGCCAGCAGCCGACAGGACGGTTTTAACTATGGCTACACCTTC.

V and J are TRBV5-1 and TRBJ1-2, with D maybe TRBD1 (6 bases). The V end was cut by 7 bases, the J end by 9 bases, with 13 bases between. The length of the CDR3 is 11 residues. Per germline, CDR1 SGHRS and CDR2 YFSETQ. CDR3 DNA: TGCGCCAGCCGAGACAGGTCAAGCTACACCTTC. Its protein product is CASRDRSSYTF. The variable domain in full, with the rest retrieved from reference TRBV5-1 and TRBJ1-2, is KAGVTQTPRYLIKTRGQQVTLSCSPISGHRSVSWYQQTPGQGLQFLFEYFSETQRNKGNFPGRFSGRQFSNSRSEMNVSTLELGDSALYLCASRDRSSYTFGSGTRLTVV.

The chain combines TRBV5-1 with TRBJ2-5; TRBD2 aligns across 10 bases. After removal of 6 bases from V and 2 bases from J, the junction contained 1 base not matched to a gene. This CDR3 has 13 residues. Per germline, CDR1 SGHRS and CDR2 YFSETQ. DNA for the CDR3: TGCGCCAGCACACTAGCGGGACAAGAGACCCAGTACTTC. Its translation: CASTLAGQETQYF.